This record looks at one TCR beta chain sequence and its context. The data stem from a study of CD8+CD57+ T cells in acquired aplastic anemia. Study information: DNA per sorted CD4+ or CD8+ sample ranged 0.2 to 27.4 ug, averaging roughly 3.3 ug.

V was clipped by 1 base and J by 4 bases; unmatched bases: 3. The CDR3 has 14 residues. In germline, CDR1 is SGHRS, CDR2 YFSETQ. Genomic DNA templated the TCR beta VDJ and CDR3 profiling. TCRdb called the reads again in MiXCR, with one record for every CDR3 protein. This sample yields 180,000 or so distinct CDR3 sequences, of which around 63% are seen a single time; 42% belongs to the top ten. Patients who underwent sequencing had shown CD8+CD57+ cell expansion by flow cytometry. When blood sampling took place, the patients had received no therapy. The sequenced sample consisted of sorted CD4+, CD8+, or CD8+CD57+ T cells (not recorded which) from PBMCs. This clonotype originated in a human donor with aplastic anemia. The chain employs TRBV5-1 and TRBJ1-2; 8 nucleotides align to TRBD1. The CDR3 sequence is CASSLYGQGYGYTF. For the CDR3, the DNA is TGCGCCAGCAGCTTGTACGGACAGGGCTATGGCTACACCTTC.